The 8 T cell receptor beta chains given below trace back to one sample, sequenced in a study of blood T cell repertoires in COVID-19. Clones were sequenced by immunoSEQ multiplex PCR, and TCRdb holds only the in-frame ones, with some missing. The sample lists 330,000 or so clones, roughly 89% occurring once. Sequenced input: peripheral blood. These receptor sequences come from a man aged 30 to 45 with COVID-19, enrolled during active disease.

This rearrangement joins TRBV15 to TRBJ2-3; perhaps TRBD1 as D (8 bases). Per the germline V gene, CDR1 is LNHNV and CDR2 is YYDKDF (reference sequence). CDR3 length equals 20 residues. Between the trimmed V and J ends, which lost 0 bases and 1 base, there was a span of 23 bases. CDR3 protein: CATSRDDDRGGRLGTDTQYF. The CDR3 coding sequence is TGTGCCACCAGCAGAGATGACGACAGGGGAGGGAGGCTGGGCACAGATACGCAGTATTTT. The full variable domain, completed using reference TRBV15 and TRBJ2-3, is DAMVIQNPRYQVTQFGKPVTLSCSQTLNHNVMYWYQQKSSQAPKLLFHYYDKDFNNEADTPDNFQSRRPNTSFCFLDIRSPGLGDTAMYLCATSRDDDRGGRLGTDTQYFGPGTRLTVL.

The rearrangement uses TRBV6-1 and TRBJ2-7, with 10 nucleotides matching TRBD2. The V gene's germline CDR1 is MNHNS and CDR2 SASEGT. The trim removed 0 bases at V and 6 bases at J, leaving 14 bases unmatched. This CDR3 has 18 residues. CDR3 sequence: CASSEALASGGRISEQYF. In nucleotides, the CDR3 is TGTGCCAGCAGTGAAGCGCTGGCTAGCGGGGGCCGCATAAGCGAGCAGTACTTC.

The CDR3 nucleotides are TGTGCCAGCAGCCCCCCCCAGGGATCCCTCCAAAGCAATACGCAGTATTTT. It encodes CASSPPQGSLQSNTQYF. V gene TRBV7-9 combines with J gene TRBJ2-3; D might be TRBD1 (5 bases). The CDR3 runs 17 residues. V was shortened by 5 bases and J by 7 bases, with 25 bases between the two germline ends. CDR1 is SEHNR and CDR2 is FQNEAQ in the germline V gene (reference sequence).

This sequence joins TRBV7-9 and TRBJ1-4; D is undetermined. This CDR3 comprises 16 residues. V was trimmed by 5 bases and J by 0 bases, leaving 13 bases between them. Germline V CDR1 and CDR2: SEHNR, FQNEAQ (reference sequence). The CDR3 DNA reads TGTGCCAGCAGCCCAAACAGTGGTTCAACTAATGAAAAACTGTTTTTT. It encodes CASSPNSGSTNEKLFF.

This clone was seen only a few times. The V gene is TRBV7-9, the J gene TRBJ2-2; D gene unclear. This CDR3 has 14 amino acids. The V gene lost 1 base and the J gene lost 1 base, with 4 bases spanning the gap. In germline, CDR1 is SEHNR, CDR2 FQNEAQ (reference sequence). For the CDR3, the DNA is TGTGCCAGCAGCTTAGGGAGGAACACCGGGGAGCTGTTTTTT. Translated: CASSLGRNTGELFF.

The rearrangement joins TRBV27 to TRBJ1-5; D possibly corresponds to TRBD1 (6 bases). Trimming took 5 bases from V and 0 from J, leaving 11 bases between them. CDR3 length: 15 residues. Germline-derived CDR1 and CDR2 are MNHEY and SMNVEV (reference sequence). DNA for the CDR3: TGTGCCAGCAGTAGGGGGGACTATAGCAATCAGCCCCAGCATTTT. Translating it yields CASSRGDYSNQPQHF.

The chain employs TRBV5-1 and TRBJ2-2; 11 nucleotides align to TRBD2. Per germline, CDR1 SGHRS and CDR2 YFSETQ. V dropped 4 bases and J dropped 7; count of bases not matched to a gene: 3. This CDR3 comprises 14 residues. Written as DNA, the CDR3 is TGCGCCAGCAGCCCAACTAGCGGGGGCGGGGAGCTGTTTTTT. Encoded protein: CASSPTSGGGELFF.

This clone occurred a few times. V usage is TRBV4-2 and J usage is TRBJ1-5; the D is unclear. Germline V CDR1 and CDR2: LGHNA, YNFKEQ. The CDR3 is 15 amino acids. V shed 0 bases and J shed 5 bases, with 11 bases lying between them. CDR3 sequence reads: CASSQDLVAHQPQHF. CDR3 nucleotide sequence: TGTGCCAGCAGCCAAGATCTTGTAGCTCATCAGCCCCAGCATTTT.